This T cell receptor (beta chain) was sequenced during a study of T cells in localized non-small cell lung cancer. Study-level findings and limits: Tumor trailed uninvolved adjacent lung in T cell clonality, which peaked there. Appearing in adjacent lung were a median roughly 59 of the top 100 tumor clones. Sequencing was restricted to one tumor region; therefore, heterogeneity remains possible. An association was observed between higher blood T cell density and longer overall survival.

Trimming pared 10 bases from V and 0 bases from J, leaving 10 bases between. Germline CDR1 and CDR2: MNHEY and SVGAGI. This CDR3 region has 13 residues. The repertoire was sequenced with immunoSEQ multiplex PCR; TCRdb's copy has only in-frame clones and lacks some. The table has about 40,000 clones, 90% to 95% seen once. This clone was detected only a few times. The antigen remains undetermined. The sequence was collected from a woman aged 35 to 75 with stage II lung adenocarcinoma. The chain links TRBV6-5 to TRBJ1-3; D is undetermined. The sample in question was PBMCs, obtained before any cancer treatment. CDR3 coding DNA: TGTGCCACCCGACGGGACTCTGGAAACACCATATATTTT. Amino acid sequence: CATRRDSGNTIYF.